These 8 T cell receptor beta chains were all obtained from the same sample, sequenced in a study of shared clonotypes between healthy human individuals. TCRdb's table, derived via immunoSEQ multiplex PCR, lists solely in-frame clones and lacks some. The table shows over a million clones, with around 97% occurring only once. The sequenced material came from naive CD4+ T cells sorted from blood. The subset: CD45RA+ positively selected. Every receptor here comes from a man aged 30 to 45 in good health.

Remarks on this clone: The sample contains more than one DNA sequence encoding this CDR3. The J gene is TRBJ1-2, the V gene TRBV5-1, with TRBD1 matching over 9 bases. Germline lookup yields CDR1 SGHRS and CDR2 YFSETQ. Trimming removed 0 bases from V and 4 bases from J; junction bases left unmatched: 1. This CDR3 has 14 amino acids. This CDR3 reads CASSLGQGVYGYTF. CDR3 nucleotide sequence: TGCGCCAGCAGCTTGGGACAGGGGGTCTATGGCTACACCTTC.

The V gene is TRBV29-1, the J gene TRBJ2-5; 11 bases line up with TRBD2. Germline lookup yields CDR1 SQVTM and CDR2 ANQGSEA. The CDR3 is 14 residues long. The junction had 5 bases not matched to a gene; V was cut back by 4 bases and J by 4 bases. The DNA of the CDR3 is TGCAGCGTTGCCGTTAGCGGGAGGGTAGAGACCCAGTACTTC. Protein sequence: CSVAVSGRVETQYF.

This sequence joins TRBV28 and TRBJ1-5; D is unclear. The V gene lost 3 bases and the J gene lost 9 bases, with 15 bases spanning the gap. The CDR3 consists of 14 residues. Looked up from germline, CDR1 is MDHEN and CDR2 is SYDVKM. For the CDR3, the DNA is TGTGCCAGCAGTTTCGCCGGGCCAACCTTGCCCCAGCATTTT. Translated, it gives CASSFAGPTLPQHF.

Concerning this clone itself: The same CDR3 also results from other DNA sequences found in this sample. The genes are TRBV27 and TRBJ1-1; no reliable D call. Germline lookup yields CDR1 MNHEY and CDR2 SMNVEV (reference sequence). Trimming pared 4 bases from V and 1 base from J, leaving 10 bases between. The CDR3 has 14 amino acids. The CDR3 DNA sequence: TGTGCCAGCAGTTATTCTGGCCCGAACACTGAAGCTTTCTTT. Translating it yields CASSYSGPNTEAFF.

This clone was observed a few times. The J gene is TRBJ1-5, the V gene TRBV19, with D tentatively TRBD1 (6 bases). The germline V and J ends were trimmed by 1 base and 9 bases, with 13 bases remaining between them. The CDR3 covers 14 residues. Germline V lookup: CDR1 LNHDA, CDR2 SQIVND (reference sequence). For the CDR3, the DNA is TGTGCCAGTAGTATAGGAACAGGGCAGCCGCCCCAGCATTTT. Protein sequence: CASSIGTGQPPQHF.

The CDR3: CASSQDRLRSYEQYF. CDR3 DNA: TGTGCCAGCAGCCAAGACAGACTAAGGTCCTACGAGCAGTACTTC. This rearrangement joins TRBV25-1 to TRBJ2-7, with D perhaps given as TRBD1 or TRBD2 (5 bases each). CDR1 is MGHDK, CDR2 SYGVNS, per germline. The CDR3 consists of 15 residues. V was clipped by 6 bases and J by 1 base, with 16 bases between them.

The rearrangement links TRBV6-1 to TRBJ2-2; D gene ambiguous. Looked up from germline, CDR1 is MNHNS and CDR2 is SASEGT. The ends were cut back, 5 bases at V and 4 bases at J, with 11 bases in the middle. This CDR3 contains 14 residues. CDR3 loop: CASSQDPFTGELFF. CDR3 coding DNA: TGTGCCAGCAGTCAGGACCCGTTCACCGGGGAGCTGTTTTTT.

The rearrangement links TRBV6-5 to TRBJ1-3; TRBD1 matches 8 bases. V shed 8 bases and J 4 bases; nucleotides not matched to a gene: 7. CDR1 and CDR2 (germline): MNHEY, SVGAGI. The CDR3 spans 14 residues. As DNA, the CDR3 is TGTGCCAGCGGCTGGACAGGGCGGGGAAACACCATATATTTT. Amino acids: CASGWTGRGNTIYF.